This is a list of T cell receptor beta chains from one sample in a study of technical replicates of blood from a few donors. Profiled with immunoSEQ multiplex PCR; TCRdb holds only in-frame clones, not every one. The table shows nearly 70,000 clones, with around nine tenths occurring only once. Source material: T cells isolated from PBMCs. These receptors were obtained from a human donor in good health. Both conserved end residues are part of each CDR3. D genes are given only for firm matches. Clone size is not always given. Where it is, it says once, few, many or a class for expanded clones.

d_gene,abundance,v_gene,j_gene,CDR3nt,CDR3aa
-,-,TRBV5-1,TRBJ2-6,TGCGCCAGCAGCTTGGGTTACCCTAACTCTGGGGCCAACGTCCTGACTTTC,CASSLGYPNSGANVLTF
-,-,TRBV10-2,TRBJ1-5,TGCGCCAGCAGTGAGGGAGATCAGCCCCAGCATTTT,CASSEGDQPQHF
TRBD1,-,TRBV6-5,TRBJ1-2,TGTGCCAGCAGTTTCCGGGACAGCGGCTATGGCTACACCTTC,CASSFRDSGYGYTF
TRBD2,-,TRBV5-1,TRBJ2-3,TGCGCCAGCAGCAAGTATCATCTAGCGGGGTTAACAGATACGCAGTATTTT,CASSKYHLAGLTDTQYF
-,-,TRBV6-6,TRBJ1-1,TGTGCCAGCAGTTACTCGAAGCGCCTTATGAACACTGAAGCTTTCTTT,CASSYSKRLMNTEAFF
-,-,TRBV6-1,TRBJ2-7,TGTGCCAGCAGTGGAACAGCTATATACGAGCAGTACTTC,CASSGTAIYEQYF
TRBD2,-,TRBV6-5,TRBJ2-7,TGTGCCTCGGCGAAGGAGCGGGAAATCTACGAGCAGTACTTC,CASAKEREIYEQYF
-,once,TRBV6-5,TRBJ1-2,TGTGCCAGCAGTTACTCAGGAGGTTATGGCTACACCTTC,CASSYSGGYGYTF
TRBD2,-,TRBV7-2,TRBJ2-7,TGTGCCAGCAGCTTAGGACCTAGCGGGAGTGAGGAATACGAGCAGTACTTC,CASSLGPSGSEEYEQYF
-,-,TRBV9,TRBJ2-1,TGTGCCAGCAGCGTGAGCGGGCCCTACAATGAGCAGTTCTTC,CASSVSGPYNEQFF
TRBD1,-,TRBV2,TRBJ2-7,TGTGCCAGCAGAGCTCTGGACAGGGGGCAGTGGGATAGACTAGACGAGCAGTACTTC,CASRALDRGQWDRLDEQYF
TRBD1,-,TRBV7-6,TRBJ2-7,TGTGCCAGCACCTCCGGGACAGGACCTACCTACGAGCAGTACTTC,CASTSGTGPTYEQYF
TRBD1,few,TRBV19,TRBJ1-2,TGTGCCAGTAGAGGGGACAGGGATGGCTACACCTTC,CASRGDRDGYTF
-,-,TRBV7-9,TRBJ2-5,TGTGCCAGCAGCGCGGACAGCCCAAGAGAGACCCAGTACTTC,CASSADSPRETQYF
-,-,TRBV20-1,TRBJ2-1,TGCAGTGCTTTATCCTACAATGAGCAGTTCTTC,CSALSYNEQFF
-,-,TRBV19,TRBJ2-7,TGTGCCAGTAGTATAGGGGTGGGGCGAGACTACGAGCAGTACTTC,CASSIGVGRDYEQYF
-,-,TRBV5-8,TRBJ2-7,TGTGCCAGCAAGGGCAGGGGCGTCTACGAGCAGTACTTC,CASKGRGVYEQYF
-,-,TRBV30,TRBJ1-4,TGTGCCTGGAGTGTACTGACTCCAGCTAATGAAAAACTGTTTTTT,CAWSVLTPANEKLFF
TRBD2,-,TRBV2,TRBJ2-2,TGTGCCAGCAGTGGGTTTAGTCCTAGCGGGAGTGATTACACCGGGGAGCTGTTTTTT,CASSGFSPSGSDYTGELFF
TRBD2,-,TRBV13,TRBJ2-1,TGTGCCAGCAGCTCACGGGAGGCTCTTGAGCAGTTCTTC,CASSSREALEQFF
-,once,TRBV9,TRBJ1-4,TGTGCCAGCAGCGTTCAAGGGGCGGAGAATGAAAAACTGTTTTTT,CASSVQGAENEKLFF
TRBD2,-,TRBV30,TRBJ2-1,TGTGCCTGCAGCGGGAGTGGGAATGAGCAGTTCTTC,CACSGSGNEQFF
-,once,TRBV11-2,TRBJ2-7,TGTGCCAGCAGCGCTAGACAGGTCTACGAGCAGTACTTC,CASSARQVYEQYF
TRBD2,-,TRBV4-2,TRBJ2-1,TGTGCCAGCAGCCCCCGTGGACTAGCGGGAGAAGGAGAGCAGTTCTTC,CASSPRGLAGEGEQFF
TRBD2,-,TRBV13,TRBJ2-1,TGTGCCAGCAGCACCCTAGCGGTCAAAGAGTACAATGAGCAGTTCTTC,CASSTLAVKEYNEQFF
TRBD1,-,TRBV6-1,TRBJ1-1,TGTGCCAGCAGTGAAGCGGGCAGGGGGCAGGGCACTGAAGCTTTCTTT,CASSEAGRGQGTEAFF
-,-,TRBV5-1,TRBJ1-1,TGCGCCAGCAGCTTGGAATGGGCGGGGAGCACTGAAGCTTTCTTT,CASSLEWAGSTEAFF
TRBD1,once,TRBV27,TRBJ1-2,TGTGCCAGCAGTGCCCCCGGGGACAGGGCAAACTATGGCTACACCTTC,CASSAPGDRANYGYTF
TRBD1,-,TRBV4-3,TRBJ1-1,TGCGCCAGCAGCCAAGAAAAGGGGGACAGGGCTTGTACTGAAGCTTTCTTT,CASSQEKGDRACTEAFF
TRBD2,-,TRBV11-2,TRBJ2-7,TGTGCCAGCAGCTATCTAGCGGCCTACGAGCAGTACTTC,CASSYLAAYEQYF
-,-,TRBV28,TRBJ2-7,TGTGCCAGCAGCGACCTTAAACTAGGCGGGACGAATCGCTACGAGCAGTACTTC,CASSDLKLGGTNRYEQYF
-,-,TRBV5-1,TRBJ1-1,TGCGCCAGCAGCTTTTCAGGTAACACTGAAGCTTTCTTT,CASSFSGNTEAFF
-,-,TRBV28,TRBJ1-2,TGTGCCAGCAGTTCGGAGGGCTACACCTTC,CASSSEGYTF
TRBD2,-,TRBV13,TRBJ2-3,TGTGCCAGCAGCTTAGGCGGGAGGTATAGCACAGATACGCAGTATTTT,CASSLGGRYSTDTQYF
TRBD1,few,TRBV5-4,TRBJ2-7,TGTGCCAGCAGCTACTCCGCCGACAGGGACGAGCAGTACTTC,CASSYSADRDEQYF
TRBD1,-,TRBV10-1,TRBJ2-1,TGCGCCAGCAGTTACCTCGGGACAGGATACAATGAGCAGTTCTTC,CASSYLGTGYNEQFF
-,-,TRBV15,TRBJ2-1,TGTGCCACCAGCAGAGAATCAGGGGAGATTGAGCAGTTCTTC,CATSRESGEIEQFF
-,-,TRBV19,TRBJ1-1,TGTGCCAGTAGGGAAGGGGGTGTGAACACTGAAGCTTTCTTT,CASREGGVNTEAFF
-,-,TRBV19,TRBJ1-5,TGTGCCAGTAGTGAACAGGGAAGCAATCAGCCCCAGCATTTT,CASSEQGSNQPQHF
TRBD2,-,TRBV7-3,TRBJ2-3,TGTGCCAGCAGCTCCACGGGGGGGGGCACAGATACGCAGTATTTT,CASSSTGGGTDTQYF
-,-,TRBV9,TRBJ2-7,TGTGCCAGCAGCGTAGGGGAGGTCTACGAGCAGTACTTC,CASSVGEVYEQYF
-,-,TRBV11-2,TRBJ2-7,TGTGCCAGTTCAGATGGGGCAGCCGCCCCCTACGAGCAGTACTTC,CASSDGAAAPYEQYF
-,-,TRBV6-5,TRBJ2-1,TGTGCCAGCAGTCTAGACAGGGGAGGGTACAATGAGCAGTTCTTC,CASSLDRGGYNEQFF
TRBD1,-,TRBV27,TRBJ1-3,TGTGCCAGCAGTTACAGGGGTTCTGGAAACACCATATATTTT,CASSYRGSGNTIYF